This T cell receptor (beta chain) was sequenced during a study of cytomegalovirus exposure and HLA in healthy donors (dated by TCRdb to about 2017). A note on the overall study: According to an earlier analysis of a few hundred of the donors, about 170 million T cells yielded 117 million unique TCR beta sequences and less than 300 Gb of sequence data. Roughly 310 gigabases of sequencing data and approximately 93 million unique TCR sequences were included in an early release covering several hundred HLA-typed donors. Among the 398 genotyped donors, around 81% belonged to the genetic ancestry cluster associated with self-reported Caucasian donors. The study was designed to test whether signatures of past pathogen exposure could be identified by cataloging public T cell receptors. The T cell repertoires of 670 or so subjects were profiled by immunosequencing and related to cytomegalovirus serostatus. Besides the first cohort of around 700 subjects, a separate validation cohort made up of 120 different subjects was used. High-throughput TCR immunosequencing, statistical association of individual TCRs with disease status, and machine learning were combined to predict cytomegalovirus infection status. A later analysis re-analyzed previously published TCR beta repertoires from approximately 670 donors and added high-resolution HLA genotyping to study TCR occurrence patterns. The later analysis used no new phenotypic data to find candidate immune exposures, relying instead on TCR beta sequences and their occurrence across donors. In an earlier analysis of 587 of the donors, high-throughput TCR beta sequencing was used to judge whether each TCR beta V gene segment behaved as functional or pseudogenic. Donor age, sex, ethnicity and CMV serostatus were collected together with the repertoire data. Genome-wide SNP genotypes for about 60% of the roughly 700 donors were used in a later genetic analysis, which treated that subset as a discovery cohort. All discovery cohort repertoires had been generated using a single sequencing platform. HLA typing included class I and class II loci at four-digit resolution. Typing coverage differed by locus: A, B, C, DRB1 and DQB1 were typed in roughly 620-640 donors, DQA1 in approximately 520, DPA1 in approximately 600, and DPB1 in around 440. Several DR-DQ haplotypes were treated as single units for association and clustering because of strong linkage in the cohort. Among a few hundred genotyped donors of the cohort, an average of about 240,000 unique TCR beta nucleotide sequences were sequenced per donor, about a sixth of them non-productive.

Results and caveats for the whole study, not just this receptor: An earlier analysis of approximately 590 of the donors showed that most TCR beta V segments appeared in productive rearrangements either about 87% or about 30% of the time, which broadly matched IMGT annotations. V-gene and J-gene trimming of TCR beta chains was associated with a missense DCLRE1C variant in a later genetic analysis, and the association was replicated in an independent cohort. Linkage disequilibrium might explain the correlated functional status among segregating V segments, but an unknown experimental factor could not be excluded. In a later analysis, HLA-associated TCR beta chains were found to be more clonally expanded and to have lower generation probabilities than equally common non-associated chains. Compared with the roughly 700-donor mean, donors in an Asian-associated ancestry cluster had fewer N-insertions in productive TCRs, according to a later genetic analysis. A cluster of highly shared sequence variants was judged likely to be a technical artifact of the sequencing pipeline. Immune exposure information for the cohort was limited to CMV serostatus. Assigning TCR associations to individual alleles was difficult when HLA alleles, especially DR and DQ, strongly co-occurred. Cytomegalovirus status was reported to be diagnosed by the classifier with high specificity and sensitivity in both the original and validation cohorts. A further reported finding was that TCR beta sequences accurately predicted the HLA-A and HLA-B alleles for most subjects in the first cohort. Some IMGT-functional V segments, including TRBV6-2 and TRBV6-3, could not be distinguished by the 87-base-pair reads and were therefore excluded. Across donors, most TCR sequences were observed very rarely, whereas some public TCRs were present in many individuals. Several of the top co-occurrence clusters appeared to be linked to parvovirus B19, influenza, CMV and Epstein-Barr virus, according to a later analysis. Presence/absence analyses assumed roughly uniform sequencing depth across donors, an assumption that may not hold. In this cohort, only TCR beta chains were sequenced, and detectable features were limited by the absence of alpha or paired-chain data. Because some donors lacked HLA typing at each locus, the association tests relied only on the typed subset. A later analysis found that TCR association rates varied across HLA loci, with DRB1 alleles showing the most associated TCRs and HLA-C alleles the fewest. In vitro tests confirmed that a few of the cytomegalovirus-associated TCR beta chains recognize cytomegalovirus antigens. A later analysis found that most CMV-associated TCR beta chains appeared HLA-restricted, with HLA associations seemingly driven largely by CMV exposure. According to the authors, the approach could potentially be generalized to other disease states and immunological phenotypes. A later analysis associated 16,951 TCR beta sequences with specific HLA alleles at a false discovery rate of 0.05. Because counts were too low, roughly 17 rarely observed V segments, including chromosome 9 orphons, were left out of the earlier analysis of about 620 of the donors. The study listed approximately 150 TCR beta chains as associated with cytomegalovirus.

The receptor library was made with the immunoSEQ multiplex PCR assay. For the multiplex PCR, a mixture combining 60 forward primers for TCR Vbeta segments and 13 reverse primers for TCR Jbeta segments was used. The CDR3 region of rearranged TCR beta genes was amplified from genomic DNA with a multiplex PCR assay. On the Illumina HiSeq System, the amplified TCR beta libraries were sequenced as 87-base-pair reads. From the authors' description of their analysis: A later analysis tallied about 77 million unique TCR beta chains across the 660 or so repertoires, and some 10 million of those chains were shared by two or more donors. Raw reads were error-corrected and collapsed into unique sequences by a nearest-neighbor algorithm in which closely related sequences were merged to remove PCR and sequencing errors. CDR3 sequences were aligned to IMGT reference sequences to assign V, D and J gene segments. For a sequence to be retained, at least a six-nucleotide match to both a V gene segment and a J gene segment was required. A rearrangement counted as productive if the CDR3 had no stop codons and remained in frame with V and J, and every other rearrangement counted as non-productive. CDR3 was defined according to IMGT convention as the region running from the second conserved V-encoded cysteine to the conserved J-encoded phenylalanine. Sequences without an unambiguous match to a single V gene segment were excluded from the earlier analysis of about 630 of the donors. An earlier analysis of some 500 of the donors classified V segments as functional when productive rearrangements were above 56.7% and as segregating when the standard deviation between donors was above 5%. A statistical classification framework was built to diagnose cytomegalovirus status from the catalog of TCR beta chain sequences. A later analysis assigned V and J genes by comparing TCR nucleotide sequences with IMGT/GENE-DB human TR gene sequences. A later analysis assigned CDR3 sequences and most-parsimonious VDJ recombination scenarios with the TCRdist pipeline. In a later analysis, each TCR beta chain was defined by its CDR3 amino acid sequence together with its V-gene family, and reads lacking a unique V-gene family were excluded. As a way to deal with suspected cross-contamination and a sequencing artifact, a later analysis dropped approximately 570 nucleotide sequences that were highly shared and had low generation probability. A later analysis calculated a clonal expansion index for each public chain from normalized within-repertoire ranks of inferred template counts. Generation probabilities in a later analysis came from a VDJ recombination model fitted to out-of-frame rearrangements, and those results were checked against IGoR. A later analysis scored TCR-TCR, TCR-HLA and TCR-CMV co-occurrence with hypergeometric tests, applying a repertoire-size bias correction to TCR pairs. False discovery rates were estimated in a later analysis by permuting HLA or CMV assignments 20 times. In a later analysis, co-occurring TCRs were grouped using DBSCAN, and TCRdist sequence similarity was added for clustering within HLA-allele-positive subsets. Repertoires with fewer than 30,000 or more than 120,000 public chains were left out of co-occurrence clustering, as were about 5 repertoires with anomalous nucleotide sharing. TCRdb took this table from immuneACCESS and kept in-frame rearrangements with V and J called. Such tables lack part of the clones; where checked against another copy, unresolved V genes explain under half of the gap, and the rest is unexplained. V and J calls and clone size are copied from that table; D and trimming were computed from the DNA. The sample contains around 97,000 clones, roughly 9.4% of them found a single time. The biggest ten clones account for about 5% of the sample.

Concerning this clone: There is no known antigen for this receptor. The record has no base qualities; no much larger clone is one base away.

From cysteine to phenylalanine, the CDR3 is 11 amino acids long. The kept DNA is CDR3 alone, 33 bases in frame from the first base. As encoded in the germline V gene (reference sequence), CDR1 is GTSNPN while CDR2 is SVGIG. Deletion took 6 bases off V and 5 bases off J, with a span of 10 bases between the germline ends. The cohort consisted of 670 or so healthy bone marrow donors. All cohort members were sampled while nominally healthy, although unrecorded immune exposures were likely present. The donor was CMV seropositive and belonged to the group of over 250 seropositive cohort members. Each donor provided a peripheral blood sample, and peripheral blood mononuclear cells were used for TCR beta sequencing. Genomic DNA was extracted from the blood cell samples with the Qiagen DNeasy Blood Extraction Kit.

The receptor chain draws on TRBV30 and TRBJ1-2, and TRBD1 may be the D gene, going by 6 matching bases. The sequenced sample was PBMCs. The origin of this receptor is a man aged 45-65 years in good health and CMV-seropositive. CDR3 loop: CACSTGYGYTF. Here is the DNA: TGTGCCTGCAGTACAGGGTATGGCTACACCTTC.